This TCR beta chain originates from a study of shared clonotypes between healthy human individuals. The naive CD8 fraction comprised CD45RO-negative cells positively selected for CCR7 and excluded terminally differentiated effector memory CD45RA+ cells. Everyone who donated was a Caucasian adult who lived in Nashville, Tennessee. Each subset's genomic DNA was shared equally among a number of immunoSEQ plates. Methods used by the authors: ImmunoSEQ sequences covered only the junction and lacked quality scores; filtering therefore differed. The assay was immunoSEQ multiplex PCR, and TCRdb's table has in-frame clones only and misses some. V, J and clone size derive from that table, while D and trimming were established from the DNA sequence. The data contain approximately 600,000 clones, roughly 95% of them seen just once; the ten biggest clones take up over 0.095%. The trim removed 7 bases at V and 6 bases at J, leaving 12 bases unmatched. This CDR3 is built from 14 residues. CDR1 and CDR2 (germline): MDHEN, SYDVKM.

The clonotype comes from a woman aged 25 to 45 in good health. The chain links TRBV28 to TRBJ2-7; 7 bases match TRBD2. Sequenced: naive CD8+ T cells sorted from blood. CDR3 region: CASTMTSSSLEQYF. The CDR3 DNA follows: TGTGCCAGCACCATGACTAGCTCTTCCCTCGAGCAGTACTTC.